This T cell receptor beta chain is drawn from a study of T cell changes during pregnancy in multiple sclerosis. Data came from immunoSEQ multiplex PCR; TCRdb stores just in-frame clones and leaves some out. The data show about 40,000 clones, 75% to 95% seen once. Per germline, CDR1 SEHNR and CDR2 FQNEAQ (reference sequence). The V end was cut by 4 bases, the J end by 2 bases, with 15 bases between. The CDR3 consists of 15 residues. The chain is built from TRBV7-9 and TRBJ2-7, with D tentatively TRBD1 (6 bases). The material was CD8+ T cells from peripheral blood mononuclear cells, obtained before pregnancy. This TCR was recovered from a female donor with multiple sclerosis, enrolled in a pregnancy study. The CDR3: CASSSTDSLTYEQYF. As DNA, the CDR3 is TGTGCCAGCAGCTCCACGGACAGCCTCACCTACGAGCAGTACTTC.